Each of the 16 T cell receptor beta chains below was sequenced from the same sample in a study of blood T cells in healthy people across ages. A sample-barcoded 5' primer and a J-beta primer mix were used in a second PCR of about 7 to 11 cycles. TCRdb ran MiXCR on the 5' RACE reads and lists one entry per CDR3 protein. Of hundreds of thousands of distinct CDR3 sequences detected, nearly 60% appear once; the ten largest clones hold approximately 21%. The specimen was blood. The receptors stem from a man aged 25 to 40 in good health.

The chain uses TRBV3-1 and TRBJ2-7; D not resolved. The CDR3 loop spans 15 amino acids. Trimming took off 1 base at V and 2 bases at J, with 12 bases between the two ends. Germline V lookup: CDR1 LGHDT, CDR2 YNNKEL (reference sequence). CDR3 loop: CASSQGEVRAYEQYF. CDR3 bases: TGTGCCAGCAGCCAAGGAGAGGTTCGGGCCTACGAGCAGTACTTC.

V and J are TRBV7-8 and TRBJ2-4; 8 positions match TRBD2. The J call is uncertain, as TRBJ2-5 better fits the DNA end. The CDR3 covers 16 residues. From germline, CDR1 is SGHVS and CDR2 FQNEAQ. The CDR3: CASSLRTSPSTETQYF. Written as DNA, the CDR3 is TGTGCCAGCAGCCTCCGGACTAGCCCGTCTACTGAGACCCAGTACTTC.

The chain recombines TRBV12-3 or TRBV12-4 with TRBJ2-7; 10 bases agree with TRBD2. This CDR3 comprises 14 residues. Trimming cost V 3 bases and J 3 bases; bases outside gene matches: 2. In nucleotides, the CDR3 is TGTGCCAGCAGTTTGGGACTAGCGCTCTACGAGCAGTACTTC. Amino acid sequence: CASSLGLALYEQYF.

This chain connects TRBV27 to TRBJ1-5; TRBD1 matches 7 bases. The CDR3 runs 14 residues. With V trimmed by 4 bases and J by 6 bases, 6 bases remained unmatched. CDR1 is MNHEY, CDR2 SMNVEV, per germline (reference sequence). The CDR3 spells CASSWTGAGQPQHF. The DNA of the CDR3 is TGTGCCAGCAGTTGGACAGGCGCAGGTCAGCCCCAGCATTTT.

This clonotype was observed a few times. The CDR3 loop reads CSALFGGGRYEQYF. CDR3 nucleotide sequence: TGCAGTGCCCTGTTTGGGGGAGGACGGTACGAGCAGTACTTC. This rearrangement joins TRBV20-1 to TRBJ2-7, with TRBD2 as a possible D gene (6 bases). Per the germline V gene, CDR1 is DFQATT and CDR2 is SNEGSKA (reference sequence). CDR3 length: 14 amino acids. Trimming cost V 6 bases and J 4 bases, with 19 bases left between them.

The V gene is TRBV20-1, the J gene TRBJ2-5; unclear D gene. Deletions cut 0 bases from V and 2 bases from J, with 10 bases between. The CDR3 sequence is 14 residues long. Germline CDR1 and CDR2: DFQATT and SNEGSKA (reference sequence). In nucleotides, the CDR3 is TGCAGTGCTAGAGACCCAATGAGACAAGAGACCCAGTACTTC. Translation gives CSARDPMRQETQYF.

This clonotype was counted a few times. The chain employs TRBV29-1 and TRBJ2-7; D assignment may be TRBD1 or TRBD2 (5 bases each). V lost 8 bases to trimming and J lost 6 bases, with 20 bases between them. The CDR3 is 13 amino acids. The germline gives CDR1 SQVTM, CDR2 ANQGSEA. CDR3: CSFSRDPAREQYF. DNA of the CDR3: TGCAGCTTTTCAAGGGACCCGGCTCGCGAGCAGTACTTC.

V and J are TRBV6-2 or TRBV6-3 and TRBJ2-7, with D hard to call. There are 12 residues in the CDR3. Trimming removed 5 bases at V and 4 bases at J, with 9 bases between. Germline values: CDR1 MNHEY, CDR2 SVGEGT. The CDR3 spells CASSRLRYEQYF. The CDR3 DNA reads TGTGCCAGCAGTCGACTTAGGTACGAGCAGTACTTC.

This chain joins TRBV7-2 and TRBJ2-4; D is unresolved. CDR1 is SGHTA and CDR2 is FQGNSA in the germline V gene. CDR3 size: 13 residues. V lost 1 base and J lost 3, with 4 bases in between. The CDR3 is CASSLVGKNIQYF. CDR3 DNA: TGTGCCAGCAGCTTAGTTGGCAAAAACATTCAGTACTTC.

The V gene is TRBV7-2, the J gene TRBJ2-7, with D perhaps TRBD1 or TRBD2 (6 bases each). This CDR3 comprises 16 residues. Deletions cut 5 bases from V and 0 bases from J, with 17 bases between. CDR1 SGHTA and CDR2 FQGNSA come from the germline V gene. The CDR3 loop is CASSTGAVISSYEQYF. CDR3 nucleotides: TGTGCCAGCAGCACGGGGGCCGTAATAAGCTCCTACGAGCAGTACTTC.

In nucleotides, the CDR3 is TGTGCCAGCAGCGTAGCTGAGGGAGGAAACTATGGCTACACCTTC. Protein product: CASSVAEGGNYGYTF. The chain couples TRBV9 to TRBJ1-2; no clear D gene. The ends were cut back, 0 bases at V and 2 bases at J, with 11 bases in the middle. The germline V gene has CDR1 SGDLS and CDR2 YYNGEE. The CDR3 length is 15 residues.

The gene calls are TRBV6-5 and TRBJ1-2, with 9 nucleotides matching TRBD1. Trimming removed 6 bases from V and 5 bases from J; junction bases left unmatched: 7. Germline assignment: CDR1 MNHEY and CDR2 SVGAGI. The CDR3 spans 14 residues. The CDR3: CASRDDRGSYGYTF. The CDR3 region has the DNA TGTGCCAGCAGAGACGACAGGGGGTCTTATGGCTACACCTTC.

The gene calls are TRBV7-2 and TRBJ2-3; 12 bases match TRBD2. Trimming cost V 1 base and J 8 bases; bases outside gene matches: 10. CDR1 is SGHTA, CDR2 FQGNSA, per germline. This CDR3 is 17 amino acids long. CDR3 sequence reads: CASSLGLAGGSIGTQYF. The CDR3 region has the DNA TGTGCCAGCAGCTTAGGTCTAGCGGGAGGGTCGATTGGTACGCAGTATTTT.

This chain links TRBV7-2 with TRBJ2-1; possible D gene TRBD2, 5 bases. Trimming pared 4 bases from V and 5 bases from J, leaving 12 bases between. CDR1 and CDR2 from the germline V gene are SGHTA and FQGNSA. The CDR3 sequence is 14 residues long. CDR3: CASSCQRGDNEQFF. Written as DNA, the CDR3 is TGTGCCAGCAGCTGTCAACGGGGTGACAATGAGCAGTTCTTC.

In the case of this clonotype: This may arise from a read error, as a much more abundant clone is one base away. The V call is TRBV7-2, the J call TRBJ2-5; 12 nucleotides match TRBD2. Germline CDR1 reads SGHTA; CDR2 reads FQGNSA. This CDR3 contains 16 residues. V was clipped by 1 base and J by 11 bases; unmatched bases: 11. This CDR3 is CASSLGGLAGYNEQYF. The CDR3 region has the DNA TGTGCCAGCAGCTTAGGGGGACTAGCGGGTTACAATGAGCAGTACTTC.

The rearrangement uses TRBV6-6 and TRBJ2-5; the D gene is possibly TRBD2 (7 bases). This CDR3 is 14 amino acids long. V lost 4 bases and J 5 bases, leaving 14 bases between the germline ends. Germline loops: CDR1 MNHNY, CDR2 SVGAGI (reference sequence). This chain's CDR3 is CASSLGGPWETQYF. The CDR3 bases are TGTGCCAGCAGTTTGGGGGGGCCCTGGGAGACCCAGTACTTC.